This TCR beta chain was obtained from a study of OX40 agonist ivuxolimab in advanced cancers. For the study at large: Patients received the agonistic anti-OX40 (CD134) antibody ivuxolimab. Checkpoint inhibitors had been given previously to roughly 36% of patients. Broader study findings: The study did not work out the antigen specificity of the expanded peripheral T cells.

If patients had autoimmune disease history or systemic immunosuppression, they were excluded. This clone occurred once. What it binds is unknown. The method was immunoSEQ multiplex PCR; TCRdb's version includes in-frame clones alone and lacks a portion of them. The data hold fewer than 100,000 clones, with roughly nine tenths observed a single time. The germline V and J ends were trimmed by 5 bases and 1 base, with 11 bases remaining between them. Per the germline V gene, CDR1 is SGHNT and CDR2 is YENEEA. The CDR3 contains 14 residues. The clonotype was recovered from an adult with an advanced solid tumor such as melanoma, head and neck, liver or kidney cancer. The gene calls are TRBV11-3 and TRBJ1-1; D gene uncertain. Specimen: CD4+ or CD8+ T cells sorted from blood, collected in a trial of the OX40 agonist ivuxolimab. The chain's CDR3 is CASSPGNPNTEAFF. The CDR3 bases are TGTGCCAGCAGCCCGGGGAATCCGAACACTGAAGCTTTCTTT. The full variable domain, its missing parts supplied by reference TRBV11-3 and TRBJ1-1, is EAGVVQSPRYKIIEKKQPVAFWCNPISGHNTLYWYLQNLGQGPELLIRYENEEAVDDSQLPKDRFSAERLKGVDSTLKIQPAELGDSAVYLCASSPGNPNTEAFFGQGTRLTVV.